A single sample gave rise to the 11 T cell receptor beta chains below, sequenced in a study of T-cell reconstitution after alpha-beta-depleted transplantation in children. Preparing the TCRbeta library involved the use of unique molecular identifiers. TCRdb reanalysed the PCR reads using MiXCR and keeps one entry per CDR3 protein. The data show about 870,000 distinct CDR3 sequences, approximately 15% seen once. The input for sequencing was PBMCs, mostly from graft donor cells, taken 360 days after TCRalphabeta/CD19-depleted stem cell transplant. Source of these receptors: a male patient under 18 who had a stem cell transplant for acute lymphoblastic leukemia, so the T cells may come from the graft donor.

J is TRBJ2-2 and V is TRBV3-1; 7 nucleotides match TRBD1. Trimming took 2 bases from V and 6 from J; bases not matched to a gene: 6. The CDR3 loop spans 15 amino acids. Per germline, CDR1 LGHDT and CDR2 YNNKEL (reference sequence). CDR3 region: CASSQQTGTAGELFF. The CDR3 DNA reads TGTGCCAGCAGCCAACAGACAGGGACAGCCGGGGAGCTGTTTTTT.

The chain joins TRBV4-1 to TRBJ2-7, with D perhaps matching TRBD2 (6 bases). Trimming removed 2 bases at V and 2 bases at J, with 16 bases between. This CDR3 is 16 amino acids long. Germline V gene sequence: CDR1 MGHRA, CDR2 YSYEKL. In DNA form, the CDR3 reads TGCGCCAGCAGCCAACTGGGGCTGGGGGGAACCTACGAGCAGTACTTC. It encodes CASSQLGLGGTYEQYF.

The rearrangement uses TRBV18 and TRBJ2-1; 9 nucleotides match TRBD2. Germline V gene data show CDR1 as KGHSH and CDR2 as LQKENI. The CDR3 is made up of 18 amino acids. V shed 4 bases and J 7 bases; nucleotides not matched to a gene: 17. This CDR3 reads CASSRRPQTLLAGNEQFF. The CDR3 DNA is TGTGCCAGCTCACGGCGGCCCCAAACCTTACTAGCGGGTAATGAGCAGTTCTTC.

V gene TRBV11-2 combines with J gene TRBJ2-7, with D perhaps matching TRBD1 (5 bases). Per the germline V gene, CDR1 is SGHAT and CDR2 is FQNNGV. This CDR3 has 14 amino acids. Trimming stripped 1 base from V and 3 bases from J, with 10 bases between. The CDR3 DNA reads TGTGCCAGCAGCTTAGTTGCCCAGGGCTACGAGCAGTACTTC. Protein: CASSLVAQGYEQYF.

This clonotype turned up a few times. The junction shows a germline mismatch at one end, possibly a read error. J is TRBJ2-3 and V is TRBV7-9, with D possibly being TRBD1 or TRBD2 (5 bases each). The CDR3 covers 16 residues. Per the germline V gene, CDR1 is SEHNR and CDR2 is FQNEAQ (reference sequence). CDR3 protein: CASSRSVRDPTDAQYF. CDR3 DNA sequence: TGTGCCAGCAGCCGCTCCGTCCGGGACCCCACAGATGCGCAGTATTTT. The full variable domain, completed using reference TRBV7-9 and TRBJ2-3, is DTGVSQNPRHKITKRGQNVTFRCDPISEHNRLYWYRQTLGQGPEFLTYFQNEAQLEKSRLLSDRFSAERPKGSFSTLEIQRTEQGDSAMYLCASSRSVRDPTDAQYFGPGTRLTVL.

The chain recombines TRBV7-3 with TRBJ2-5; 7 bases are a match to TRBD2. V lost 5 bases, J lost 3 bases, and 6 bases stayed unmatched. This CDR3 is 14 amino acids long. Germline loops: CDR1 SGHTA, CDR2 FQGTGA. CDR3 sequence (DNA): TGTGCCAGCAGCCCAGCGGGATCCGAAGAGACCCAGTACTTC. This sequence encodes CASSPAGSEETQYF. Based on the CDR3 plus reference TRBV7-3 and TRBJ2-5, the full variable domain is GAGVSQTPSNKVTEKGKYVELRCDPISGHTALYWYRQSLGQGPEFLIYFQGTGAADDSGLPNDRFFAVRPEGSVSTLKIQRTERGDSAVYLCASSPAGSEETQYFGPGTRLLVL.

The CDR3 bases are TGTGCCAGCAGCGGGGGACTAGCGGGAGGGCCGATAGGGAACACCGGGGAGCTGTTTTTT. Translated: CASSGGLAGGPIGNTGELFF. The gene calls are TRBV21-1 and TRBJ2-2; the table names TRBD2, a call not compared with the DNA. TRBV21-1 is flagged as a pseudogene. The CDR3 loop spans 20 amino acids.

This clonotype turned up a few times. J is TRBJ2-5 and V is TRBV7-9, with a weak D call TRBD1 (6 bases). The germline V and J ends were trimmed by 5 bases and 2 bases, with 12 bases remaining between them. The CDR3 totals 14 residues. Germline V gene data show CDR1 as SEHNR and CDR2 as FQNEAQ (reference sequence). The CDR3 nucleotides are TGTGCCAGCAGCCCCGGACAGAGACAAGAGACCCAGTACTTC. Its protein product is CASSPGQRQETQYF.

This clonotype showed up many times. The rearrangement joins TRBV9 to TRBJ2-5, with D unresolved. The CDR3 extends over 14 amino acids. Germline CDR1 SGDLS, CDR2 YYNGEE. V was trimmed by 0 bases and J by 5 bases, leaving 11 bases between them. This chain's CDR3 is CASSVEVSWETQYF. In nucleotides, the CDR3 is TGTGCCAGCAGCGTAGAGGTTAGCTGGGAGACCCAGTACTTC.

This chain links TRBV6-5 with TRBJ2-1; 9 nucleotides agree with TRBD2. V lost 2 bases, J lost 0 bases, and 5 bases stayed unmatched. The CDR3 runs to 17 residues. The germline V gene encodes CDR1 MNHEY and CDR2 SVGAGI. The CDR3 protein is CASSYGATSGSYNEQFF. The CDR3 nucleotides read TGTGCCAGCAGTTACGGGGCGACTAGCGGCTCCTACAATGAGCAGTTCTTC.

The chain uses TRBV5-6 and TRBJ1-1; weak D call: TRBD1 (5 bases). Trimming took 5 bases from V and 5 from J, leaving 22 bases between them. The CDR3 consists of 16 residues. Germline values: CDR1 SGHDT, CDR2 YYEEEE. CDR3 residues: CASSFIGGSEQTEAFF. The DNA for the CDR3 is TGTGCCAGCAGTTTCATCGGGGGGTCTGAACAGACTGAAGCTTTCTTT. Complete variable domain (other parts from reference TRBV5-6 and TRBJ1-1): DAGVTQSPTHLIKTRGQQVTLRCSPKSGHDTVSWYQQALGQGPQFIFQYYEEEERQRGNFPDRFSGHQFPNYSSELNVNALLLGDSALYLCASSFIGGSEQTEAFFGQGTRLTVV.